This T cell receptor beta chain appears in the sequencing data of a study of blood T cell repertoires in COVID-19. A case of COVID-19 had been met by exposed participants within 2 weeks before study entry. Repertoires were generated with immunoSEQ multiplex PCR, while TCRdb's copy carries only in-frame clones and drops some. The table includes approximately 250,000 clones, less than 95% detected once. The sequence was obtained from a man aged 35 to 55 who had been exposed to COVID-19. Sequencing was done on a sample of PBMCs or T cells enriched from blood (not recorded which).

CDR3 nucleotide sequence: TGTGCCAGCAGCCGAACAGACAGGGGTAACTATGGCTACACCTTC. This translates into CASSRTDRGNYGYTF. The rearrangement joins TRBV28 to TRBJ1-2, with TRBD1 identical over 8 bases. Losses at the gene ends were 6 bases for V and 1 base for J; bases not matched to a gene: 7. CDR3 size: 15 residues. Germline V lookup: CDR1 MDHEN, CDR2 SYDVKM.